These 10 T cell receptor beta chains were all obtained from the same sample, sequenced in a study of T cell responses to AZD1222 COVID-19 vaccine. TCRdb's table, derived via immunoSEQ multiplex PCR, lists solely in-frame clones and lacks some. The sample yields 130,000 or so clones, 90% seen once. The input for sequencing was peripheral blood, taken on day 0 of AZD1222 vaccination. These receptors were obtained from an adult in good health.

This clone came up once. The chain employs TRBV7-9 and TRBJ1-3; maybe TRBD1 (6 bases). Trimming took 4 bases from V and 6 from J, leaving 7 bases between them. From germline, CDR1 is SEHNR and CDR2 FQNEAQ (reference sequence). The CDR3 runs 12 residues. DNA of the CDR3: TGTGCCAGCAGCTGGGGGCTAAACACCATATATTTT. It is translated as CASSWGLNTIYF.

The chain links TRBV12-1 to TRBJ2-1; the table's TRBD2 call for D was not verified on the DNA. TRBV12-1 is reported as a pseudogene. This CDR3 has 14 amino acids. The CDR3 DNA reads as TGTGCCAGCCAAAGACTAGCGGGCTACAATGAGCAGTTCTTC. Amino acid sequence: CASQRLAGYNEQFF.

The chain links TRBV20-1 to TRBJ1-4; 8 nucleotides match TRBD1. This CDR3 comprises 19 residues. Germline V gene data show CDR1 as DFQATT and CDR2 as SNEGSKA (reference sequence). J lost 11 bases, V lost 3 bases, and 26 bases had no gene match. The CDR3 loop reads CSASMGRDRRYDPDGKLFF. The CDR3 coding sequence is TGCAGTGCTAGTATGGGCCGGGACAGGCGGTACGACCCAGATGGTAAACTGTTTTTT.

V is TRBV5-5 and J is TRBJ1-5; D is ambiguous. Trimming cost V 1 base and J 4 bases, with 18 bases left between them. The CDR3 contains 17 residues. Per the germline V gene, CDR1 is SGHKS and CDR2 is YYEKEE (reference sequence). The CDR3 spells CASSLSIEGVGNQPQHF. CDR3 bases: TGTGCCAGCAGCTTGTCCATTGAAGGCGTGGGGAATCAGCCCCAGCATTTT.

The CDR3 loop reads CASRAGSEPPLHF. DNA of the CDR3: TGTGCCAGCAGGGCCGGGTCCGAGCCGCCCCTCCACTTT. This chain uses TRBV28 with TRBJ1-6; D unclear. Between the trimmed V and J ends, which lost 6 bases and 13 bases, there was a span of 16 bases. This CDR3 region has 13 residues. Germline V gene sequence: CDR1 MDHEN, CDR2 SYDVKM.

The chain recombines TRBV4-2 with TRBJ1-1; D gene ambiguous. This CDR3 region has 17 residues. Trimming stripped 0 bases from V and 1 base from J, with 15 bases between. Germline-derived CDR1 and CDR2 are LGHNA and YNFKEQ. The chain's CDR3 is CASSQEKGLPSNTEAFF. CDR3 sequence (DNA): TGTGCCAGCAGCCAAGAAAAGGGCTTGCCGTCGAACACTGAAGCTTTCTTT.

This clone appeared once. The CDR3, as DNA: TGCGCCAGCAGCCAAGACTCCCCGCGAAACACCATATATTTT. Translation gives CASSQDSPRNTIYF. The chain carries TRBV4-3 and TRBJ1-3; D is unclear. The CDR3 runs to 14 residues. Germline V gives CDR1 LGHNA, CDR2 YSLEER. With 0 bases removed from V and 5 bases from J, the gap between germline ends came to 8 bases.

This rearrangement joins TRBV5-3 to TRBJ1-2; no reliable D call. TRBV5-3 is an ORF, and what it does is uncertain. The V end was cut by 0 bases, the J end by 2 bases, with 11 bases between. The CDR3 sequence is 15 residues long. CDR3 region: CARSLEGLYNYGYTF. DNA of the CDR3: TGTGCCAGAAGCTTGGAAGGGTTATACAACTATGGCTACACCTTC.

The chain employs TRBV5-6 and TRBJ2-7; no definite D call. Germline V gene lookup returns CDR1 SGHDT and CDR2 YYEEEE. V lost 1 base, J lost 5 bases, and 13 bases lay in between. The CDR3 consists of 14 residues. For the CDR3, the DNA is TGTGCCAGCAGCTTGTCACAAGGTCTCCACGAGCAGTACTTC. It translates to CASSLSQGLHEQYF.

The chain combines TRBV19 with TRBJ1-2; 9 nucleotides align to TRBD1. Germline V CDR1 and CDR2: LNHDA, SQIVND (reference sequence). CDR3 length equals 15 residues. V lost 5 bases, J lost 1 base, and 5 bases stayed unmatched. In DNA form, the CDR3 reads TGTGCCAGTAGTCCCGGGACAGGGCTTAACTATGGCTACACCTTC. Amino acids: CASSPGTGLNYGYTF.